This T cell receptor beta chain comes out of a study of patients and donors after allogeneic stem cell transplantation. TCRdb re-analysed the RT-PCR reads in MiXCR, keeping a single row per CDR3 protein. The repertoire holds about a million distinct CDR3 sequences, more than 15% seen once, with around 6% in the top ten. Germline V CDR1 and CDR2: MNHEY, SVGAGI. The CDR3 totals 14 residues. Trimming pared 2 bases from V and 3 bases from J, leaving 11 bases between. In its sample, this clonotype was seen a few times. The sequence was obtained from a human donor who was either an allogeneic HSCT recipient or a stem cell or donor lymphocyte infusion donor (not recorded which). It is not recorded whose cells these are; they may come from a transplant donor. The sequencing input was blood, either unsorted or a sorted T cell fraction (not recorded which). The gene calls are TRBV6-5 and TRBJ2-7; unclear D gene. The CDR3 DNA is TGTGCCAGCAGTTACCCCGACAAGCACTACGAGCAGTACTTC. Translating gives CASSYPDKHYEQYF.